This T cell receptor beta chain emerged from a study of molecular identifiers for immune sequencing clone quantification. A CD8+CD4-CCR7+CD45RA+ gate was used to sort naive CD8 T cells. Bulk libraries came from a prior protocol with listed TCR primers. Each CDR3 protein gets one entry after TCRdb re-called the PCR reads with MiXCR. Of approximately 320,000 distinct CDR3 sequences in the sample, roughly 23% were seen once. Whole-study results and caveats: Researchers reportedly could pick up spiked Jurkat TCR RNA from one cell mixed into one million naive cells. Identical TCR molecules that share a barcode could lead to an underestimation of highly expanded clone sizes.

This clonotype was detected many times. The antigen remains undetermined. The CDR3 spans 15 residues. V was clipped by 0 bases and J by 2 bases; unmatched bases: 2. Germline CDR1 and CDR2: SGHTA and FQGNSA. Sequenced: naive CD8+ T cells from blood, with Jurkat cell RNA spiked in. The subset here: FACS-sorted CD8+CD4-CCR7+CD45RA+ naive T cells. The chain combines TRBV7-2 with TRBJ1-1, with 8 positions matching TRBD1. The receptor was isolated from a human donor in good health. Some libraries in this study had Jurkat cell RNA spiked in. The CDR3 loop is CASSLATGDNTEAFF. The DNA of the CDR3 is TGTGCCAGCAGCTTAGCGACAGGGGATAACACTGAAGCTTTCTTT.